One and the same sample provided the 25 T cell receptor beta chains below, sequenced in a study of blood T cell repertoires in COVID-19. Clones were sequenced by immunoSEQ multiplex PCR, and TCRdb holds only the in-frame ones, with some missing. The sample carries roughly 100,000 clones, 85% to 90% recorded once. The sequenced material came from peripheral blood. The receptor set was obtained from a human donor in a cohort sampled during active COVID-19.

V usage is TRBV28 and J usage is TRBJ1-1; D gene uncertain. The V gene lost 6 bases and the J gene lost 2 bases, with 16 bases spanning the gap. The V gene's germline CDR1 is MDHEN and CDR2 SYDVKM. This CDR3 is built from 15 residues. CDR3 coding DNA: TGTGCCAGCAGCGTCCATATACAGAGAAACACTGAAGCTTTCTTT. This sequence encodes CASSVHIQRNTEAFF.

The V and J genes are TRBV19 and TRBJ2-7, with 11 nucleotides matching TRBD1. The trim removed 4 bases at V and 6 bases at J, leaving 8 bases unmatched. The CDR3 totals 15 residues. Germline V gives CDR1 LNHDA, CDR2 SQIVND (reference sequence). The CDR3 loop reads CASSTSSGTGGEQYF. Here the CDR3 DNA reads TGTGCCAGTAGTACCAGTTCCGGGACAGGGGGCGAGCAGTACTTC.

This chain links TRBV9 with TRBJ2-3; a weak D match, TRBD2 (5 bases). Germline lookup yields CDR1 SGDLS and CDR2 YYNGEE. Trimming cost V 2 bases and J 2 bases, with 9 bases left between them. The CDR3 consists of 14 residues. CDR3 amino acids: CASSVNSVTDTQYF. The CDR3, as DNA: TGTGCCAGCAGCGTTAATAGCGTCACAGATACGCAGTATTTT.

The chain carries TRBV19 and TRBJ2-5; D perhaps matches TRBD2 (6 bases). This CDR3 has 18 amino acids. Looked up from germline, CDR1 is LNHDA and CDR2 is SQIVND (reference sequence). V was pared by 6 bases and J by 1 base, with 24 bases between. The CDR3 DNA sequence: TGTGCCAGTAGCCCCCTCGGACCCGAAAACGGGGGCCAAGAGACCCAGTACTTC. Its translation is CASSPLGPENGGQETQYF.

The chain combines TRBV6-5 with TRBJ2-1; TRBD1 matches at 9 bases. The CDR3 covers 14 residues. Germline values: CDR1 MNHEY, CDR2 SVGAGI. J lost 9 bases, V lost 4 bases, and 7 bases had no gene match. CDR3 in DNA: TGTGCCAGCAGTTCCGGGACAGGGTATGGTGAGCAGTTCTTC. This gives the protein CASSSGTGYGEQFF.

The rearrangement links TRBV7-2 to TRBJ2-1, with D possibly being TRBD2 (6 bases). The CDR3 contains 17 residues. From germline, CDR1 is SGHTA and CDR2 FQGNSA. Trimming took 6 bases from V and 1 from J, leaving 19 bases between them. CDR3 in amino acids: CASSFPLAGRSYNEQFF. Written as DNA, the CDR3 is TGTGCCAGCAGTTTCCCCCTGGCAGGGAGGTCCTACAATGAGCAGTTCTTC.

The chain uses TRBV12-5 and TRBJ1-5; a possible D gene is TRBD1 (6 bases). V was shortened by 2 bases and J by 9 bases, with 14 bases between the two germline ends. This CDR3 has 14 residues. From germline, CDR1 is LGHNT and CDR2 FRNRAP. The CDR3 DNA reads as TGTGCTAGTGGTTTGTCGGACAGCCGTTGGCCCCAGCATTTT. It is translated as CASGLSDSRWPQHF.

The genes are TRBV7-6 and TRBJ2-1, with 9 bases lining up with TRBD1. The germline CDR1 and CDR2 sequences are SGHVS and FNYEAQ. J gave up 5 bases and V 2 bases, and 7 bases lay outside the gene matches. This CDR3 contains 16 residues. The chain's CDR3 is CASSLFTGGSNNEQFF. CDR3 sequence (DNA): TGTGCCAGCAGCTTATTTACAGGGGGCTCTAACAATGAGCAGTTCTTC.

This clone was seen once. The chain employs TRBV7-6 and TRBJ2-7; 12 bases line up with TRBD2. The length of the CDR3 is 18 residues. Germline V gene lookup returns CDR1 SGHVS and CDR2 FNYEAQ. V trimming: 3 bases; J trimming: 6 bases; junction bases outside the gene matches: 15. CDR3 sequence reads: CASSLFDGVTSGSSEQYF. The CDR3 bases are TGTGCCAGCAGCTTGTTTGATGGTGTGACTAGCGGGAGTTCCGAGCAGTACTTC.

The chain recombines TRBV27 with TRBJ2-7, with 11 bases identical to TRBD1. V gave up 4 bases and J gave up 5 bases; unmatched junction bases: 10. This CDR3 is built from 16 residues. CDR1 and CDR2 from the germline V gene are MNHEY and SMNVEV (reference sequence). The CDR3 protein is CASSSLGTGGRNEQYF. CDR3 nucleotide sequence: TGTGCCAGCAGTTCCTTGGGGACAGGGGGTAGAAACGAGCAGTACTTC.

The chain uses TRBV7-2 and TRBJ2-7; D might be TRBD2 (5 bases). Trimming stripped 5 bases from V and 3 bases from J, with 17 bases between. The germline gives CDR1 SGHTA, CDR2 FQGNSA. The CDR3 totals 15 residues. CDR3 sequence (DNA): TGTGCCAGCAGCCTGGGCGGCGGGCTTAGCTACGAGCAGTACTTC. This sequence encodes CASSLGGGLSYEQYF.

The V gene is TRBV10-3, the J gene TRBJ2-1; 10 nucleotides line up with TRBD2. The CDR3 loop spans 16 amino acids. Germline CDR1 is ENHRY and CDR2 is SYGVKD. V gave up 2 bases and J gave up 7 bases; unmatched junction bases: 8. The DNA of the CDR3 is TGTGCCATCAGTGAGCTTCAACTAGCGGGAAAGAATGAGCAGTTCTTC. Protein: CAISELQLAGKNEQFF.

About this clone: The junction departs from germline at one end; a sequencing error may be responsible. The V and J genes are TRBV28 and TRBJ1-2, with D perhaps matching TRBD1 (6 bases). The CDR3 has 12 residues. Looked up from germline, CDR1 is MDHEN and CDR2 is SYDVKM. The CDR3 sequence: CATLGQIYSYTF. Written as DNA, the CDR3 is TGTGCCACCTTAGGACAGATCTATAGCTACACCTTC.

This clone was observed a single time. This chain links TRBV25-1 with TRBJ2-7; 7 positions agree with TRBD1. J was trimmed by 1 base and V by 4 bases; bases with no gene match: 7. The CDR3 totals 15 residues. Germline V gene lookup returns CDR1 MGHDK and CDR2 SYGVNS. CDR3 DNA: TGTGCCAGCAGTGCCGACAGGGAACCTTCCTACGAGCAGTACTTC. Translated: CASSADREPSYEQYF.

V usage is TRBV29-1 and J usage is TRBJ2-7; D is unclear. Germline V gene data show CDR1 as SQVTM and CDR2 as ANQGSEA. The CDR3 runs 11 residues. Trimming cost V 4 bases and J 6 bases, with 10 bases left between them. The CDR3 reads CSVGGLSEQYF. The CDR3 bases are TGCAGCGTTGGTGGTCTTAGCGAGCAGTACTTC.

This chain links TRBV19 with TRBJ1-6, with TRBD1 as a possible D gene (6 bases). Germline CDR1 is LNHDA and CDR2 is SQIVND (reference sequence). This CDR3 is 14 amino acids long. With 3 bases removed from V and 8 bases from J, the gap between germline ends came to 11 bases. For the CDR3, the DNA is TGTGCCAGTAGTATCGGACAGACCTATTCACCCCTCCACTTT. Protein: CASSIGQTYSPLHF.

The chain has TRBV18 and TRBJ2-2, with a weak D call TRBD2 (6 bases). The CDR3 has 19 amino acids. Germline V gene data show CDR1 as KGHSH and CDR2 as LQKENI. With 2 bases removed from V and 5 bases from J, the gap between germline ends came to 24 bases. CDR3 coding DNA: TGTGCCAGCTCACCATTCTTGGGATCCGGGGGATTAAGGACCGGGGAGCTGTTTTTT. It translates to CASSPFLGSGGLRTGELFF.

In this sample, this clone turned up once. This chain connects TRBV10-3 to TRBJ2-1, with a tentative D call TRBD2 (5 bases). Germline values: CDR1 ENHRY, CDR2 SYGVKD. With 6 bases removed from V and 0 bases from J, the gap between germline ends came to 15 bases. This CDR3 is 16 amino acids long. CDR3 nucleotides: TGTGCCATCAGGGGAAGCGGAGATAGCTCCTACAATGAGCAGTTCTTC. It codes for CAIRGSGDSSYNEQFF.

The CDR3 is CASRQTSGYSYEQYF. CDR3 DNA: TGTGCCAGCAGGCAAACTAGCGGGTACTCCTACGAGCAGTACTTC. This rearrangement joins TRBV6-5 to TRBJ2-7, with TRBD2 identical over 9 bases. The V segment lost 6 bases and the J segment 0 bases; nucleotides outside the gene matches: 6. The germline CDR1 and CDR2 sequences are MNHEY and SVGAGI. This CDR3 comprises 15 residues.

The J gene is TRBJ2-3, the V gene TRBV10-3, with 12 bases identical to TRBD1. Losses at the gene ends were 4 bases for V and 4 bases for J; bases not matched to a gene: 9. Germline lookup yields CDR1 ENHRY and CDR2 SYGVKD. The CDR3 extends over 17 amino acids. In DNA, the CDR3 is TGTGCCATCAGTGCCCTAGCCGGGACAGGGGGCGCAGATACGCAGTATTTT. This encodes CAISALAGTGGADTQYF.

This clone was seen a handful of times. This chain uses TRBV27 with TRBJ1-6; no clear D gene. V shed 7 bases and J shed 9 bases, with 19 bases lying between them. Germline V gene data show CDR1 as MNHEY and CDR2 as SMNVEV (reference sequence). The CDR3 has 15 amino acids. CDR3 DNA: TGTGCCAGCACCCCGGGGTTCGGAATGGGTTCACCCCTCCACTTT. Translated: CASTPGFGMGSPLHF.

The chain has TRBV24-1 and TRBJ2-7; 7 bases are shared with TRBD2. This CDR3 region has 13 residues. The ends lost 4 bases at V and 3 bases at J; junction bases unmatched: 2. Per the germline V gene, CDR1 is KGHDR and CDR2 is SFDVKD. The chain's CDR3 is CATSEAGDYEQYF. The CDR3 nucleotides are TGTGCCACCAGTGAGGCGGGGGACTACGAGCAGTACTTC.

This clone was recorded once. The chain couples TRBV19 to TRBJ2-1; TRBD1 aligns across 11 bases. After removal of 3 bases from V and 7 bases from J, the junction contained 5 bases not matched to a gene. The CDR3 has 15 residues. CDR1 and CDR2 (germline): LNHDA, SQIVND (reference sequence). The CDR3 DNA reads TGTGCCAGTAGTATGGGACAGGGGGTAACGAATGAGCAGTTCTTC. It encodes CASSMGQGVTNEQFF.

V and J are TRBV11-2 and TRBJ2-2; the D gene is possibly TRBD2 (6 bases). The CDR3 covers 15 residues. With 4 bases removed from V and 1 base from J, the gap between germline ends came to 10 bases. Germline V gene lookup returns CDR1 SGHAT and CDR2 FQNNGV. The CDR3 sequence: CASSSPRENTGELFF. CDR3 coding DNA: TGTGCCAGCAGCTCCCCGCGGGAGAACACCGGGGAGCTGTTTTTT. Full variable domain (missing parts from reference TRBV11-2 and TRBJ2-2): EAGVAQSPRYKIIEKRQSVAFWCNPISGHATLYWYQQILGQGPKLLIQFQNNGVVDDSQLPKDRFSAERLKGVDSTLKIQPAKLEDSAVYLCASSSPRENTGELFFGEGSRLTVL.

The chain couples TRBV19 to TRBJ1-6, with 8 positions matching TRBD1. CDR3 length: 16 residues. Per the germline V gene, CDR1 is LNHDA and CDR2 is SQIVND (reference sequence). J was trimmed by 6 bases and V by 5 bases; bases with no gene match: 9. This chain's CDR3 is CASSVPGQVINSPLHF. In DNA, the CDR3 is TGTGCCAGTAGTGTGCCGGGACAGGTTATTAATTCACCCCTCCACTTT.